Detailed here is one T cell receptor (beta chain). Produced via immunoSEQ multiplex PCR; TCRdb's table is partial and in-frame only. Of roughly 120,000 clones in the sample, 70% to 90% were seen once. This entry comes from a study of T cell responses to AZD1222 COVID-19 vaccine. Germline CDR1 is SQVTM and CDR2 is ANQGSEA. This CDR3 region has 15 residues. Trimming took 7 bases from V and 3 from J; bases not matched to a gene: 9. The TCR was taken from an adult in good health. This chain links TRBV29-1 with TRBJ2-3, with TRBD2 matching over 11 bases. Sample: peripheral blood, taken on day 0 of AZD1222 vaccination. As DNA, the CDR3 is TGCAGCGCTATAGCGGGGGGGGCTGCGACAGATACGCAGTATTTT. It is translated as CSAIAGGAATDTQYF.